This T cell receptor (beta chain) was sequenced in a study of long-term antiretroviral therapy in people with HIV. This CDR3 is 14 amino acids long. Germline V gives CDR1 SGHAT, CDR2 FQDESV (reference sequence). Trimming pared 5 bases from V and 0 bases from J, leaving 11 bases between. Per individual, the PBMC samples numbered at least one pre-ART and at least two post-ART. The cryopreserved samples used held 1-10 million PBMC prior to extraction of DNA. Of note for this clone: Its specificity is not known.

Running of the v3.0 immunoSEQ assay took place at survey level. Libraries were prepared by immunoSEQ multiplex PCR; TCRdb keeps only in-frame clonotypes and omits some of them. Of fewer than 10,000 clones listed, around 79% are singletons. Study-wide findings and caveats: Blood in the study was drawn between 2004 and 2017, possibly under older ART regimens, which may be less effective than current ones.

V usage is TRBV11-1 and J usage is TRBJ2-7; D perhaps matches TRBD1 (6 bases). Sequenced material: unsorted PBMCs, taken 0.1 years after starting antiretroviral therapy. The receptor was derived from a middle-aged man with HIV. The CDR3 sequence is CASSVNRVSYEQYF. In DNA form, the CDR3 reads TGTGCCAGCAGCGTTAACAGGGTCTCCTACGAGCAGTACTTC.